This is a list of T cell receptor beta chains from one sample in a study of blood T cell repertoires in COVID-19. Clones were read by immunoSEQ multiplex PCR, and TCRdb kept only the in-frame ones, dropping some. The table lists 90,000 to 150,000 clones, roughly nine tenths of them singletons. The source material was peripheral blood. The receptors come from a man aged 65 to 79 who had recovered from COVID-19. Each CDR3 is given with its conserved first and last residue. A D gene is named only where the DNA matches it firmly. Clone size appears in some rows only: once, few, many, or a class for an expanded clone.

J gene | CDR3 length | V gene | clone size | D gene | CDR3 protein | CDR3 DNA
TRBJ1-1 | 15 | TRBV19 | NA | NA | CASSWGAGSNTEAFF | TGTGCCAGTAGTTGGGGCGCCGGTTCGAACACTGAAGCTTTCTTT
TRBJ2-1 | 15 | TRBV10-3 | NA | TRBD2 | CAIRGTSGSPLEQFF | TGTGCCATCAGGGGGACTAGCGGGAGTCCACTTGAGCAGTTCTTC
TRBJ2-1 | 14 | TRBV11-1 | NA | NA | CASSLGYSYNEQFF | TGTGCCAGCAGCTTAGGTTACAGCTACAATGAGCAGTTCTTC
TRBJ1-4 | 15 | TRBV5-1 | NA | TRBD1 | CASSPTTGTGGKLFF | TGCGCCAGCAGCCCGACTACCGGGACAGGGGGAAAACTGTTTTTT
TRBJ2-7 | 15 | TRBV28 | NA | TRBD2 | CASSPRTSGTYEQYF | TGTGCCAGCAGTCCCAGGACTAGCGGAACCTACGAGCAGTACTTC
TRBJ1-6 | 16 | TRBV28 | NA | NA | CASSRFPGQYNSPLHF | TGTGCCAGCAGCCGATTCCCGGGACAATATAATTCACCCCTCCACTTT
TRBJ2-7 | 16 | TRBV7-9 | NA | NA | CASSLGAGTYPYEQYF | TGTGCCAGCAGCTTAGGAGCCGGGACATACCCCTACGAGCAGTACTTC
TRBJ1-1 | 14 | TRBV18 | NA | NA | CASSPSQVNTEAFF | TGTGCCAGCTCACCTTCACAGGTGAACACTGAAGCTTTCTTT
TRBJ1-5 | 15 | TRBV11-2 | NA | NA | CASSLGQGSNQPQHF | TGTGCCAGCAGCTTAGGCCAGGGAAGCAATCAGCCCCAGCATTTT
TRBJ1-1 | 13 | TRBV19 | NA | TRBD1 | CATATGAGTEAFF | TGTGCCACCGCGACAGGGGCCGGGACTGAAGCTTTCTTT
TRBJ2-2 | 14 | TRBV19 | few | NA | CASSRGGGPGELFF | TGTGCCAGTAGTAGAGGGGGGGGACCCGGGGAGCTGTTTTTT
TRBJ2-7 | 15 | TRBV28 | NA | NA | CASSFIGGSSYEQYF | TGTGCCAGCAGTTTTATCGGGGGATCGTCCTACGAGCAGTACTTC
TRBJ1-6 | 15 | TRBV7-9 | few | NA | CASSLSAGDDSPLHF | TGTGCCAGCAGCTTATCAGCAGGGGACGATTCACCCCTCCACTTT
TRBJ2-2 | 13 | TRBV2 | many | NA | CASSEVQSGELFF | TGTGCCAGCAGTGAAGTCCAATCCGGGGAGCTGTTTTTT
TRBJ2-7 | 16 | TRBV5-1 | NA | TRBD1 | CASSLTFGTASYEQYF | TGCGCCAGCAGCTTGACCTTCGGGACAGCATCCTACGAGCAGTACTTC
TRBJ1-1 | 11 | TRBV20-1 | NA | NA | CSGRGNTEAFF | TGCAGTGGGAGGGGGAACACTGAAGCTTTCTTT
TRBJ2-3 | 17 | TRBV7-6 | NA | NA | CASSSLPRDSSTDTQYF | TGTGCCAGCAGCTCCCTGCCCCGGGACTCTAGCACAGATACGCAGTATTTT
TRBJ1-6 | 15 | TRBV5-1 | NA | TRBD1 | CASSLRTGGDSPLHF | TGCGCCAGCAGCTTAAGGACAGGAGGGGATTCACCCCTCCACTTT
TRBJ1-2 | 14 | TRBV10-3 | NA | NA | CAISDEQDNYGYTF | TGTGCCATCAGTGACGAACAGGATAACTATGGCTACACCTTC
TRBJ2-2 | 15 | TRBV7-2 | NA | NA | CASSLAGTNTGELFF | TGTGCCAGCAGCTTAGCCGGGACAAACACCGGGGAGCTGTTTTTT
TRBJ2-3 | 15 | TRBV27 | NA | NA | CASSSLGQGSHTQYF | TGTGCCAGCAGTTCCCTCGGGCAGGGGAGTCATACGCAGTATTTT
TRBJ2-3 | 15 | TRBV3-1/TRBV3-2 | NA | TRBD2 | CASVGLAGGTDTQYF | TGTGCCAGCGTAGGGCTAGCGGGGGGAACAGATACGCAGTATTTT
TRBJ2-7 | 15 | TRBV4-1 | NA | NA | CASSQGGTSTYEQYF | TGCGCCAGCAGCCAAGGCGGAACTTCTACCTACGAGCAGTACTTC
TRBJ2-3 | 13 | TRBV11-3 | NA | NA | CASSLQGTDTQYF | TGTGCCAGCAGCTTACAGGGCACAGATACGCAGTATTTT
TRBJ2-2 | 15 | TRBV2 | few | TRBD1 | CASSETGADTGELFF | TGTGCCAGCAGTGAGACAGGGGCCGACACCGGGGAGCTGTTTTTT
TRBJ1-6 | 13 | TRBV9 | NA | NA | CASSADSNSPLHF | TGTGCCAGCAGCGCGGACAGTAATTCACCCCTCCACTTT
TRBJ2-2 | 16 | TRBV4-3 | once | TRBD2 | CASSLLAGDASGELFF | TGCGCCAGCAGTCTTCTAGCGGGAGATGCGTCCGGGGAGCTGTTTTTT
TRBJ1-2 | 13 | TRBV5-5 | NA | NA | CASSLAVIYGYTF | TGTGCCAGCAGCTTGGCGGTTATCTATGGCTACACCTTC
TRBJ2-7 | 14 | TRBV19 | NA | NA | CASSRAVTSLEQYF | TGTGCCAGTAGTAGGGCAGTAACCTCCCTCGAGCAGTACTTC
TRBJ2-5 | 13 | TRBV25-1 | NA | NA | CASSELARGTQYF | TGTGCCAGCAGTGAATTGGCTAGGGGGACCCAGTACTTC
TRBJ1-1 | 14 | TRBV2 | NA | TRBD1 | CASSRQGRNTEAFF | TGTGCCAGCAGCCGACAGGGGAGGAACACTGAAGCTTTCTTT
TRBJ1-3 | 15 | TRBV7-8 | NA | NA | CASSEQGAAGNTIYF | TGTGCCAGCAGCGAACAGGGTGCGGCTGGAAACACCATATATTTT
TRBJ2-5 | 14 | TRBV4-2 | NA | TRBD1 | CASSQSQGAETQYF | TGTGCCAGCAGCCAATCACAGGGGGCAGAGACCCAGTACTTC
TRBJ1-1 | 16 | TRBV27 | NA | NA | CASSPYGTSGDAEAFF | TGTGCCAGCAGTCCCTATGGTACCTCTGGAGACGCTGAAGCTTTCTTT
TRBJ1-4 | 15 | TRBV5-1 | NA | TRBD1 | CASSLAGQGGEKLFF | TGCGCCAGCAGCTTGGCGGGACAGGGGGGTGAAAAACTGTTTTTT
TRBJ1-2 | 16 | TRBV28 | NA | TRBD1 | CASSTDRGPKGYGYTF | TGTGCCAGCAGCACGGACAGGGGCCCTAAGGGCTATGGCTACACCTTC
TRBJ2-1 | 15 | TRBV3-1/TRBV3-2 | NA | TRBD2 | CASSRGLAGYNEQFF | TGTGCCAGCAGCCGTGGACTAGCGGGTTACAATGAGCAGTTCTTC
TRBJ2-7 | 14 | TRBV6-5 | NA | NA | CASSYSGSSYEQYF | TGTGCCAGCAGTTACTCCGGTAGTTCCTACGAGCAGTACTTC
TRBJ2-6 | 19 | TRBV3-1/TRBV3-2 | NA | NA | CASSPLPGGTLSGANVLTF | TGTGCCAGCAGCCCCCTTCCAGGGGGGACCCTCTCTGGGGCCAACGTCCTGACTTTC
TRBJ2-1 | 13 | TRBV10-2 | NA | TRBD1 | CASAGQVYNEQFF | TGCGCCAGTGCGGGACAGGTATACAATGAGCAGTTCTTC
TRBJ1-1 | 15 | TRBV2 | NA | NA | CASSVYLGGNTEAFF | TGTGCCAGCAGTGTTTACCTCGGGGGGAACACTGAAGCTTTCTTT
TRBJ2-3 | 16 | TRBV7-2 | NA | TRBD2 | CASSLGGLASPYTQYF | TGTGCCAGCAGCTTAGGGGGACTAGCGTCCCCTTATACGCAGTATTTT
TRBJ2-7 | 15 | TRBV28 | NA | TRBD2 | CASSPRGGAVSEQYF | TGTGCCAGCAGTCCTCGGGGGGGGGCAGTGAGCGAGCAGTACTTC
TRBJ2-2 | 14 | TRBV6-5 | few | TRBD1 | CASSSGTDTGELFF | TGTGCCAGCAGCTCCGGGACAGACACCGGGGAGCTGTTTTTT
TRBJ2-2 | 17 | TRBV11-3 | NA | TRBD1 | CASSLGQGQAWTGELFF | TGTGCCAGCAGCTTAGGGCAAGGACAGGCATGGACCGGGGAGCTGTTTTTT
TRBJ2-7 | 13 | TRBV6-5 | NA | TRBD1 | CASRLLQGSEQYF | TGTGCCAGCAGACTTTTACAGGGGAGCGAGCAGTACTTC
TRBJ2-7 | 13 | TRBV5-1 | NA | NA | CASGTYRSYEQYF | TGCGCCAGCGGGACTTACCGCTCCTACGAGCAGTACTTC
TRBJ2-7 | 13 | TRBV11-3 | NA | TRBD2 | CASSLGGRDEQYF | TGTGCCAGCAGCTTAGGAGGGAGGGACGAGCAGTACTTC
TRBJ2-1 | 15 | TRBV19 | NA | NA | CASSAGRGKYNEQFF | TGTGCCAGTAGTGCGGGACGCGGAAAATACAATGAGCAGTTCTTC
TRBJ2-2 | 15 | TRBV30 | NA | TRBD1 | CAWSPGQGLSGELFF | TGTGCCTGGAGTCCTGGACAGGGCTTATCCGGGGAGCTGTTTTTT
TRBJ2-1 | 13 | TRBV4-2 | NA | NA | CASSQAGNNEQFF | TGTGCCAGCAGCCAAGCAGGGAACAATGAGCAGTTCTTC
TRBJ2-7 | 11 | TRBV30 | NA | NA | CAWNPGIGQYF | TGTGCCTGGAATCCGGGAATTGGGCAGTACTTC
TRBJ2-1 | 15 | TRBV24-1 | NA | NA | CATSLTGGGNNEQFF | TGTGCCACCAGCCTGACAGGTGGTGGGAACAATGAGCAGTTCTTC
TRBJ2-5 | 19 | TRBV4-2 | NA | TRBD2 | CASSQDSGASGGYQETQYF | TGTGCCAGCAGCCAAGATAGCGGGGCTAGCGGGGGGTACCAAGAGACCCAGTACTTC
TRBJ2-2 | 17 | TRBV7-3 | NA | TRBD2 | CASSHKGLADYTGELFF | TGTGCCAGCAGCCACAAAGGACTAGCGGACTACACCGGGGAGCTGTTTTTT
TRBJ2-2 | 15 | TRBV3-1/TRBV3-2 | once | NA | CASSQGLFNTGELFF | TGTGCCAGCAGCCAAGGACTTTTCAACACCGGGGAGCTGTTTTTT
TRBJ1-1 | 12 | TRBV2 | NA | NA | CASSEPGTEAFF | TGTGCCAGCAGTGAACCAGGCACTGAAGCTTTCTTT
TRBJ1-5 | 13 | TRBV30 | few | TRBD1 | CAWSVDRGQPQHF | TGTGCCTGGAGTGTCGACAGGGGTCAGCCCCAGCATTTT
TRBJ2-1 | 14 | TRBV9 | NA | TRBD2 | CASSPQTSAREQFF | TGTGCCAGCAGCCCCCAGACTAGCGCGAGGGAGCAGTTCTTC